Presented here are 20 T cell receptor beta chains from one specimen sequenced in a study of human T cells and chemical hapten exposure. The time point is: patch test 2, 6 weeks after DPC sensitization. Stated treatment: therapeutic diphenylcyclopropenone sensitization with weekly scalp DPC. TCRdb processed the RACE reads anew with MiXCR; each CDR3 protein has one entry. The table has hundreds of thousands of distinct CDR3 sequences, about 6.9% seen once; the top ten hold more than 5.5%. This specimen was whole blood, taken in connection with sensitization to the hapten diphenylcyclopropenone (DPC). Source of these receptors: a woman under 30 with alopecia areata. Some clones in this sample may be carry-over from other donors' samples.

V gene TRBV5-1 combines with J gene TRBJ1-1, with no clear D. The length of the CDR3 is 13 residues. The germline V gene encodes CDR1 SGHRS and CDR2 YFSETQ. V lost 4 bases and J 4 bases, leaving 11 bases between the germline ends. CDR3 sequence (DNA): TGCGCCAGCAGCAGAGAGCCGGGCACTGAAGCTTTCTTT. Translation gives CASSREPGTEAFF.

This clonotype has just a few counts. The rearrangement links TRBV7-2 to TRBJ1-2; no definite D call. The CDR3 spans 15 residues. Trimming took off 7 bases at V and 0 bases at J, with 15 bases between the two ends. Germline V gene data show CDR1 as SGHTA and CDR2 as FQGNSA. Written as DNA, the CDR3 is TGTGCCAGCAACCCCTTTGGCTCATCTAACTATGGCTACACCTTC. Translation: CASNPFGSSNYGYTF.

The rearrangement joins TRBV7-9 to TRBJ1-2; D is undetermined. The germline gives CDR1 SEHNR, CDR2 FQNEAQ (reference sequence). The CDR3 length is 13 residues. The V end was cut by 3 bases, the J end by 7 bases, with 12 bases between. This CDR3 reads CASSLEANSGYTF. CDR3 in DNA: TGTGCCAGCAGCTTGGAGGCGAATAGTGGCTACACCTTC. Supplemented by reference TRBV7-9 and TRBJ1-2, the full variable domain reads DTGVSQNPRHKITKRGQNVTFRCDPISEHNRLYWYRQTLGQGPEFLTYFQNEAQLEKSRLLSDRFSAERPKGSFSTLEIQRTEQGDSAMYLCASSLEANSGYTFGSGTRLTVV.

This clonotype was observed a handful of times. The chain has TRBV28 and TRBJ2-6; D possibly matches TRBD1 or TRBD2 (6 bases each). In germline, CDR1 is MDHEN, CDR2 SYDVKM. The CDR3 totals 19 residues. V was pared by 5 bases and J by 2 bases, with 22 bases between. CDR3 loop: CASSPQSGGGKAGANVLTF. The CDR3 DNA sequence: TGTGCCAGCAGTCCTCAATCCGGGGGCGGTAAAGCTGGGGCCAACGTCCTGACTTTC.

The chain carries TRBV27 and TRBJ1-1, with 8 positions matching TRBD1. The germline V gene has CDR1 MNHEY and CDR2 SMNVEV (reference sequence). The CDR3 loop spans 11 amino acids. J lost 11 bases, V lost 6 bases, and 5 bases had no gene match. This CDR3 reads CASRGQGAAFF. In DNA, the CDR3 is TGTGCCAGCAGAGGACAGGGTGCCGCTTTCTTT.

This chain uses TRBV20-1 with TRBJ2-2; D may be TRBD1 (6 bases). Germline V lookup: CDR1 DFQATT, CDR2 SNEGSKA (reference sequence). This CDR3 region has 15 residues. V dropped 1 base and J dropped 0 bases, with 9 bases sitting between them. The CDR3 DNA sequence: TGCAGTGCTAGAGGGACAGAGTCGAACACCGGGGAGCTGTTTTTT. Encoded protein: CSARGTESNTGELFF.

This clonotype was observed at least ten times. The J gene is TRBJ2-1, the V gene TRBV13; D not resolved. The CDR3 runs to 15 residues. The germline CDR1 and CDR2 sequences are PRHDT and FYEKMQ (reference sequence). V was clipped by 6 bases and J by 0 bases, with 12 bases between them. In DNA form, the CDR3 reads TGTGCCAGCAGTCCGACTTTAAGCTCCTACAATGAGCAGTTCTTC. Translated, it gives CASSPTLSSYNEQFF.

This clonotype was recorded at least ten times. CDR3 amino acids: CASSLEVNTEAFF. The DNA of the CDR3 is TGTGCCAGCAGCTTAGAGGTGAACACTGAAGCTTTCTTT. The chain employs TRBV27 and TRBJ1-1; D not certain. Trimming cost V 6 bases and J 0 bases, with 8 bases left between them. The CDR3 extends over 13 amino acids. Germline V gives CDR1 MNHEY, CDR2 SMNVEV (reference sequence).

This clonotype was found a few times. The chain is built from TRBV3-1 and TRBJ1-2; D not resolved. CDR1 is LGHDT, CDR2 YNNKEL, per germline (reference sequence). The length of the CDR3 is 13 residues. V was cut by 2 bases and J by 5 bases, with 9 bases left in between. The DNA for the CDR3 is TGTGCCAGCAGCCAAAACGGGGATTATGGCTACACCTTC. This codes for CASSQNGDYGYTF.

This clonotype was counted many times. The V gene is TRBV9, the J gene TRBJ2-3; TRBD2 matches at 9 bases. V gave up 4 bases and J gave up 3 bases; unmatched junction bases: 9. Germline values: CDR1 SGDLS, CDR2 YYNGEE. The CDR3 is made up of 16 amino acids. The CDR3 DNA reads TGTGCCAGCAGCCTACTCGCGGGGGGGCCTACAGATACGCAGTATTTT. Translation: CASSLLAGGPTDTQYF.

This clonotype was observed at least ten times. The chain carries TRBV7-8 and TRBJ1-2, with a possible D match to TRBD1 (5 bases). V was pared by 4 bases and J by 8 bases, with 14 bases between. CDR3 length equals 13 residues. Germline CDR1 SGHVS, CDR2 FQNEAQ. The CDR3 loop reads CASSSWLGDGYTF. The CDR3 DNA reads TGTGCCAGCAGCTCCTGGTTAGGGGACGGCTACACCTTC.

The DNA of the CDR3 is TGTGCCAGCAGTGAAGCCACAGTTTACTATGGCTACACCTTC. It is translated as CASSEATVYYGYTF. This chain links TRBV6-1 with TRBJ1-2; D ambiguous. V was trimmed by 0 bases and J by 3 bases, leaving 8 bases between them. In germline, CDR1 is MNHNS, CDR2 SASEGT. This CDR3 contains 14 residues.

The table lists this clonotype with a few counts. The rearrangement links TRBV20-1 to TRBJ2-3; D is possibly TRBD2 (7 bases). The germline V gene encodes CDR1 DFQATT and CDR2 SNEGSKA (reference sequence). The CDR3 loop spans 15 amino acids. V lost 3 bases, J lost 5 bases, and 18 bases lay in between. The CDR3: CSASAPGGRRDTQYF. In DNA form, the CDR3 reads TGCAGTGCTAGTGCCCCGGGGGGCCGACGAGATACGCAGTATTTT.

Ten or more counts support this clonotype. The chain is built from TRBV25-1 and TRBJ2-3, with 12 positions matching TRBD2. The CDR3 extends over 17 amino acids. CDR1 is MGHDK, CDR2 SYGVNS, per germline. J gave up 6 bases and V 3 bases, and 10 bases lay outside the gene matches. For the CDR3, the DNA is TGTGCCAGCAGTGATACGACTAGCGGGGGCCCCGGGGATACGCAGTATTTT. This codes for CASSDTTSGGPGDTQYF. The whole variable domain, filled in from reference TRBV25-1 and TRBJ2-3, reads EADIYQTPRYLVIGTGKKITLECSQTMGHDKMYWYQQDPGMELHLIHYSYGVNSTEKGDLSSESTVSRIRTEHFPLTLESARPSHTSQYLCASSDTTSGGPGDTQYFGPGTRLTVL.

This clonotype showed up many times. J is TRBJ1-5 and V is TRBV2; weak D call: TRBD1 (5 bases). There are 14 residues in the CDR3. The V gene lost 10 bases and the J gene lost 0 bases, with 13 bases spanning the gap. Looked up from germline, CDR1 is SNHLY and CDR2 is FYNNEI. The CDR3 loop reads CATSTDYSNQPQHF. The CDR3 DNA reads TGTGCCACTTCGACAGATTATAGCAATCAGCCCCAGCATTTT.

This sequence joins TRBV29-1 and TRBJ1-1; D is unresolved. The CDR3 is 13 amino acids. CDR1 is SQVTM and CDR2 is ANQGSEA in the germline V gene. The V end lost 6 bases, the J end lost 1 base, and 12 bases lay between the germline ends. CDR3 coding DNA: TGCAGCGTCCAAGCCAGACCGAACACTGAAGCTTTCTTT. The encoded protein is CSVQARPNTEAFF.

Ten or more counts support this clonotype. The chain has TRBV5-1 and TRBJ1-5; no reliable D call. CDR3 length: 13 residues. Germline CDR1 and CDR2: SGHRS and YFSETQ. The V end was cut by 0 bases, the J end by 5 bases, with 6 bases between. Written as DNA, the CDR3 is TGCGCCAGCAGCTTGGAAGTAGATCAGCCCCAGCATTTT. It is translated as CASSLEVDQPQHF.

This clonotype appeared many times. The chain is built from TRBV18 and TRBJ1-1; no definite D call. V was cut by 6 bases and J by 8 bases, with 16 bases left in between. The CDR3 is 13 residues long. CDR1 and CDR2 from the germline V gene are KGHSH and LQKENI. Here the CDR3 reads CASSPTEKEEAFF. Written as DNA, the CDR3 is TGTGCCAGCTCCCCGACGGAGAAGGAGGAAGCTTTCTTT. The full variable domain, with the rest looked up from reference TRBV18 and TRBJ1-1, is NAGVMQNPRHLVRRRGQEARLRCSPMKGHSHVYWYRQLPEEGLKFMVYLQKENIIDESGMPKERFSAEFPKEGPSILRIQQVVRGDSAAYFCASSPTEKEEAFFGQGTRLTVV.

Points on this clonotype: With a much larger clone just one base away, this may be a read error. The rearrangement links TRBV6-5 to TRBJ1-3; no clear D. Trimming cost V 8 bases and J 9 bases, with 17 bases left between them. The CDR3 length is 13 residues. Germline CDR1 and CDR2: MNHEY and SVGAGI. CDR3 bases: TGTGCCAGCGGAAACAACCAGGTTATCACCATATATTTT. This gives the protein CASGNNQVITIYF.

This clonotype has a count of ten or more. The gene calls are TRBV10-3 and TRBJ2-5; a weak D match, TRBD2 (5 bases). The CDR3 runs 12 residues. V was pared by 8 bases and J by 0 bases, with 7 bases between. The germline V gene has CDR1 ENHRY and CDR2 SYGVKD. The CDR3 loop reads CAIAGNQETQYF. The CDR3 bases are TGTGCCATCGCCGGGAACCAAGAGACCCAGTACTTC.